This T cell receptor beta chain was identified in a study of blood T cell repertoires in COVID-19. Study-wide context: Material from acute and convalescent COVID-19 was sourced from the United States, Italy and Spain.

The germline CDR1 and CDR2 sequences are LGHDT and YNNKEL (reference sequence). Trimming removed 6 bases from V and 2 bases from J, with 16 bases in between. This CDR3 contains 15 residues. Method: immunoSEQ multiplex PCR; TCRdb's copy keeps in-frame clones and lacks some. The sample consists of around 77,000 clones, around 93% of them appearing once. Source material: peripheral blood. This TCR derives from a woman between 55 and 75 years old with active COVID-19. The chain combines TRBV3-1 (or the pseudogene TRBV3-2) with TRBJ1-1; tentatively, D is TRBD1 (6 bases). The CDR3 sequence is CASSPGSRGNTEAFF. The CDR3, as DNA: TGTGCCAGCAGTCCAGGGAGCAGGGGAAACACTGAAGCTTTCTTT.